These T cell receptor beta chains were read from a single sample in a study of T cell repertoires in cytomegalovirus infection. For these receptors, no antigen is known. MiXCR, run by TCRdb on the reads, gives a single entry per CDR3 protein. The data show about 700,000 distinct CDR3 sequences, around 31% seen once. Sequencing was performed on cultured PBMCs, taken from culture after CMV antigen stimulation. The receptors were gathered from a human donor in good health (CMV status not recorded). Some clones in this sample may be carry-over from other donors' samples. Each CDR3 is given with its conserved first and last residue. D genes are given only for firm matches. Clone sizes are given selectively: once, few, many, or a class where the clone is expanded.

V gene: TRBV27
J gene: TRBJ2-3
D gene: TRBD2
clone size: NA
CDR3 DNA: TGTGCCAGCAGACTAGCGGGAGACGATACGCAGTATTTT
CDR3 protein: CASRLAGDDTQYF

V gene: TRBV30
J gene: TRBJ2-1
D gene: TRBD2
clone size: NA
CDR3 DNA: TGTGCCTGGACTCCGGGACTAGCGGGAGGACGGCAGTTCTTC
CDR3 protein: CAWTPGLAGGRQFF

V gene: TRBV29-1
J gene: TRBJ2-7
D gene: NA
clone size: NA
CDR3 DNA: TGCAGCGTCGAGGGGGGCAGCCTATACGAGCAGTACTTC
CDR3 protein: CSVEGGSLYEQYF

V gene: TRBV28
J gene: TRBJ1-2
D gene: NA
clone size: NA
CDR3 DNA: TGTGCCAGCAGTTTTGGGGCCCGACGCTCCATAAACTATGGCTACACCTTC
CDR3 protein: CASSFGARRSINYGYTF

V gene: TRBV6-5
J gene: TRBJ1-2
D gene: TRBD1
clone size: NA
CDR3 DNA: TGTGCCAGCAGAAGACAGGGGTTGCAGGACTATGGCTACACCTTC
CDR3 protein: CASRRQGLQDYGYTF

V gene: TRBV27
J gene: TRBJ1-2
D gene: TRBD1
clone size: few
CDR3 DNA: TGTGCCAGCAGTCCCAGGGGGAGAAGTCCCTATGGCTACACCTTC
CDR3 protein: CASSPRGRSPYGYTF

V gene: TRBV28
J gene: TRBJ1-1
D gene: NA
clone size: NA
CDR3 DNA: TGTGCCAGCAGAAGGACACAGAACACTGAAGCTTTCTTT
CDR3 protein: CASRRTQNTEAFF

V gene: TRBV11-2
J gene: TRBJ2-2
D gene: NA
clone size: NA
CDR3 DNA: TGTGCCAGCAGCTTACAACAGGGATCCACCGGGGAGCTGTTTTTT
CDR3 protein: CASSLQQGSTGELFF

V gene: TRBV12-3/TRBV12-4
J gene: TRBJ1-3
D gene: NA
clone size: NA
CDR3 DNA: TGTGCCAGCAGTCTGGGATCAGGCCAATCTGGAAACACCATATATTTT
CDR3 protein: CASSLGSGQSGNTIYF

V gene: TRBV14
J gene: TRBJ2-2
D gene: NA
clone size: NA
CDR3 DNA: TGTGCCAGCAGCCAAGTGGACAGATACACCGGGGAGCTGTTTTTT
CDR3 protein: CASSQVDRYTGELFF

V gene: TRBV4-1
J gene: TRBJ2-3
D gene: NA
clone size: NA
CDR3 DNA: TGCGCCAGCAGCCAATGGGCATCGGGCACAGATACGCAGTATTTT
CDR3 protein: CASSQWASGTDTQYF

V gene: TRBV7-2
J gene: TRBJ1-2
D gene: NA
clone size: NA
CDR3 DNA: TGTGCCAGCAGCTTAGGGGGGGCTGCCACCTATGGCTACACCTTC
CDR3 protein: CASSLGGAATYGYTF

V gene: TRBV12-3/TRBV12-4
J gene: TRBJ1-6
D gene: TRBD1
clone size: NA
CDR3 DNA: TGTGCCAGCAGTTACTACACAGGGGGGAAGGATTCACCCCTCCACTTT
CDR3 protein: CASSYYTGGKDSPLHF

V gene: TRBV6-1
J gene: TRBJ2-7
D gene: TRBD1
clone size: few
CDR3 DNA: TGTGCCAGCGCGGGGACAGGGCGGTTAAGATACGAGCAGTACTTC
CDR3 protein: CASAGTGRLRYEQYF

V gene: TRBV20-1
J gene: TRBJ2-7
D gene: TRBD2
clone size: NA
CDR3 DNA: TGCAGTGCTAGAGGCGGGAGGTCTTCGTACGAGCAGTACTTC
CDR3 protein: CSARGGRSSYEQYF

V gene: TRBV4-1
J gene: TRBJ2-1
D gene: NA
clone size: few
CDR3 DNA: TGCGCCAGCAGCCAAATCAGGGGAGGGTCCTACAATGAGCAGTTCTTC
CDR3 protein: CASSQIRGGSYNEQFF

V gene: TRBV7-2
J gene: TRBJ1-1
D gene: NA
clone size: few
CDR3 DNA: TGTGCCAGCAGCTCACTGGGGGGTGGCACTGAAGCTTTCTTT
CDR3 protein: CASSSLGGGTEAFF

V gene: TRBV7-6
J gene: TRBJ1-4
D gene: NA
clone size: many
CDR3 DNA: TGTGCCAGCAGCTTAGCTTTCTCGCGGCCAACTAATGAAAAACTGTTTTTT
CDR3 protein: CASSLAFSRPTNEKLFF

V gene: TRBV7-9
J gene: TRBJ2-1
D gene: TRBD1
clone size: NA
CDR3 DNA: TGTGCCAGCAGCTACTGGGGGACAGGGGGTTCCTACAATGAGCAGTTCTTC
CDR3 protein: CASSYWGTGGSYNEQFF

V gene: TRBV5-3
J gene: TRBJ1-5
D gene: NA
clone size: NA
CDR3 DNA: TGTGCCAGCAGCTTGGCAGGATTATATAGCAATCAGCCCCAGCATTTT
CDR3 protein: CASSLAGLYSNQPQHF

V gene: TRBV19
J gene: TRBJ1-6
D gene: NA
clone size: once
CDR3 DNA: TGTGCCAGTAGTATTCCTGGAGGATATAATTCACCCCTCCACTTT
CDR3 protein: CASSIPGGYNSPLHF

V gene: TRBV7-6
J gene: TRBJ2-5
D gene: NA
clone size: NA
CDR3 DNA: TGTGCCAGCAGCTCGGAGGGGGCGAGGAGAGAGACCCAGTACTTC
CDR3 protein: CASSSEGARRETQYF

V gene: TRBV20-1
J gene: TRBJ2-1
D gene: NA
clone size: NA
CDR3 DNA: TGCAGTGCCACACTAGTCAATGAGCAGTTCTTC
CDR3 protein: CSATLVNEQFF

V gene: TRBV11-2
J gene: TRBJ2-1
D gene: TRBD2
clone size: NA
CDR3 DNA: TGTGCCAGCAGCTTAGACCCTAGCGGGAGGGCATACAATGAGCAGTTCTTC
CDR3 protein: CASSLDPSGRAYNEQFF

V gene: TRBV7-6
J gene: TRBJ1-1
D gene: NA
clone size: NA
CDR3 DNA: TGTGCCAGCAACTTAGGGGGGACGTACACTGAAGCTTTCTTT
CDR3 protein: CASNLGGTYTEAFF

V gene: TRBV7-2
J gene: TRBJ2-1
D gene: NA
clone size: NA
CDR3 DNA: TGTGCCAGCAGCCCCAGTGCCTCCTACAATGAGCAGTTCTTC
CDR3 protein: CASSPSASYNEQFF

V gene: TRBV5-1
J gene: TRBJ2-5
D gene: NA
clone size: many
CDR3 DNA: TGTGCCAGCAGCTTAAGCCCTCAAGAGACCCAGTACTTC
CDR3 protein: CASSLSPQETQYF

V gene: TRBV12-3/TRBV12-4
J gene: TRBJ2-5
D gene: TRBD2
clone size: few
CDR3 DNA: TGTGCCAGCAGTCACCTCCCGGGGGGGCCAAAGGAGACCCAGTACTTC
CDR3 protein: CASSHLPGGPKETQYF

V gene: TRBV19
J gene: TRBJ1-2
D gene: NA
clone size: NA
CDR3 DNA: TGTGCCAGTAGCAGCCTGGGGGGGGCTACCAACTATGGCTACACCTTC
CDR3 protein: CASSSLGGATNYGYTF

V gene: TRBV5-1
J gene: TRBJ1-6
D gene: NA
clone size: few
CDR3 DNA: TGCGCCAGCAGCCCCCCCAACGGTAATAATTCACCCCTCCACTTT
CDR3 protein: CASSPPNGNNSPLHF

V gene: TRBV7-7
J gene: TRBJ2-3
D gene: TRBD2
clone size: few
CDR3 DNA: TGTGCCAGCAGCCAAACCGGGAGGCGAGATACGCAGTATTTT
CDR3 protein: CASSQTGRRDTQYF

V gene: TRBV2
J gene: TRBJ1-3
D gene: TRBD1
clone size: NA
CDR3 DNA: TGTGCCAGCAGAGGACAGGTGGGAAACACCATATATTTT
CDR3 protein: CASRGQVGNTIYF

V gene: TRBV14
J gene: TRBJ1-5
D gene: NA
clone size: few
CDR3 DNA: TGTGCCAGCAGCCCCCTTGGACGAAATCAGCCCCAGCATTTT
CDR3 protein: CASSPLGRNQPQHF

V gene: TRBV18
J gene: TRBJ2-2
D gene: TRBD1
clone size: NA
CDR3 DNA: TGTGCCAGCTCACCACGGACAGGGGACACCGGGGAGCTGTTTTTT
CDR3 protein: CASSPRTGDTGELFF

V gene: TRBV2
J gene: TRBJ1-1
D gene: TRBD1
clone size: few
CDR3 DNA: TGTGCCAGCAGTCATGACTCCGGGACAGTCTTGGTTTTCTTT
CDR3 protein: CASSHDSGTVLVFF

V gene: TRBV19
J gene: TRBJ2-7
D gene: NA
clone size: NA
CDR3 DNA: TGTGCCAGTAGTACCGACATTATGAGCTCCTACGAGCAGTACTTC
CDR3 protein: CASSTDIMSSYEQYF

V gene: TRBV19
J gene: TRBJ2-3
D gene: NA
clone size: NA
CDR3 DNA: TGTGCCAGTAGTACGGAGGCAGATACGCAGTATTTT
CDR3 protein: CASSTEADTQYF